Included here is one TCR beta chain sequence, with context. These data belong to a study of blood T cell repertoires in COVID-19. As for the study in general: Samples representing acute and convalescent COVID-19 were sourced from the United States, Italy and Spain.

Original methodology: Reference gene primers were amplified, and this amplification served to estimate nucleated cell counts. Generated by immunoSEQ multiplex PCR, the TCRdb table keeps only in-frame clones and is missing some. That table gives V, J and clone size, and the DNA gave D and trimming. Here the sample spans tens of thousands of clones, 75% to 90% being singletons. V was shortened by 3 bases and J by 1 base, with 14 bases between the two germline ends. The germline gives CDR1 MNHEY, CDR2 SMNVEV (reference sequence). The CDR3 is made up of 16 amino acids. The source is a woman older than 75 with active or convalescent COVID-19. Specimen: peripheral blood. The chain recombines TRBV27 with TRBJ2-3, with D possibly TRBD1 on 7 matching bases. The CDR3, as DNA: TGTGCCAGCAGTTTTTGGGGCAGGGGGGGCACAGATACGCAGTATTTT. Translating it yields CASSFWGRGGTDTQYF.